This T cell receptor beta chain came from a study of control samples from healthy donors and cancer patients. Libraries were prepared by immunoSEQ multiplex PCR; TCRdb keeps only in-frame clonotypes and omits some of them. The sample includes over 85,000 clones, over 75% of them seen just once. V was cut by 1 base and J by 6 bases, with 9 bases left in between. From germline, CDR1 is MNHNS and CDR2 SASEGT. The length of the CDR3 is 13 residues. This sequence originates from a woman aged 60 to 75 with lung cancer. Sample: PBMCs. The chain uses TRBV6-1 and TRBJ1-2, with D perhaps TRBD1 (5 bases). Written as DNA, the CDR3 is TGTGCCAGCAGTGAAGGGGGGGTGGATGGCTACACCTTC. It is translated as CASSEGGVDGYTF.